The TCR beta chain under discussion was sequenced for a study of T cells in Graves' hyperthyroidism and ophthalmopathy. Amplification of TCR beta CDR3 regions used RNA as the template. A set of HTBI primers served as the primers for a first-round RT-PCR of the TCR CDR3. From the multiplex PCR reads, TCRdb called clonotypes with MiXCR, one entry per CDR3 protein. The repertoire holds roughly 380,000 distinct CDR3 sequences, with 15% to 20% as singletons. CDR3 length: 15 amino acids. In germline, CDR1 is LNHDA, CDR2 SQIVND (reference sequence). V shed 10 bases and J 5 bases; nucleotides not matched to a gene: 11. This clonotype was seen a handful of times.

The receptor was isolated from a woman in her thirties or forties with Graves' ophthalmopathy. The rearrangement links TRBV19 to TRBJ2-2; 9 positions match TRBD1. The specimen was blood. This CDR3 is CATKPGQGKTGELFF. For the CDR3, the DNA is TGTGCCACCAAGCCGGGACAGGGAAAAACCGGGGAGCTGTTTTTT.